This is a list of T cell receptor beta chains from one sample in a study of blood T cell repertoires in COVID-19. Sequenced by immunoSEQ multiplex PCR; TCRdb stores in-frame clones only, minus some. The sample records around 57,000 clones, 80% to 90% being singletons. Sequenced material: peripheral blood. The origin of the receptors is a human donor in a cohort sampled during active COVID-19. CDR3s include the opening cysteine and the closing phenylalanine or tryptophan. D genes are given only for firm matches. Only some rows state a clone size, as once, few, many or a class for expanded clones.

abundance	v_gene	j_gene	len	d_gene	CDR3aa	CDR3nt
-	TRBV24-1	TRBJ2-5	15	-	CATSAGRGRQETQYF	TGTGCCACCAGTGCGGGTCGCGGCAGACAAGAGACCCAGTACTTC
-	TRBV27	TRBJ1-6	14	-	CASSLKGVYSPLHF	TGTGCCAGCAGTTTAAAGGGGGTTTATTCACCCCTCCACTTT
-	TRBV6-5	TRBJ2-7	15	TRBD2	CASSYIVSGAYEQYF	TGTGCCAGCAGTTACATCGTTAGCGGGGCGTACGAGCAGTACTTC
once	TRBV9	TRBJ2-3	15	TRBD2	CASSYTTSVTDTQYF	TGTGCCAGCAGCTACACGACTAGCGTGACAGATACGCAGTATTTT
once	TRBV2	TRBJ2-3	15	TRBD1	CASRKGQLNTDTQYF	TGTGCCAGCAGGAAGGGACAGTTGAACACAGATACGCAGTATTTT
-	TRBV18	TRBJ2-3	17	-	CASSPRGGGARTDTQYF	TGTGCCAGCTCACCACGAGGAGGGGGGGCCCGCACAGATACGCAGTATTTT
-	TRBV6-6	TRBJ2-7	14	-	CASSLGQSGYEQYF	TGTGCCAGCAGCCTCGGACAGTCGGGCTACGAGCAGTACTTC
-	TRBV15	TRBJ1-5	14	-	CATSREGVNQPQHF	TGTGCCACCAGCAGAGAAGGGGTAAACCAGCCCCAGCATTTT
-	TRBV30	TRBJ2-3	13	-	CAWSVRGADTQYF	TGTGCCTGGAGTGTACGAGGAGCAGATACGCAGTATTTT
-	TRBV5-1	TRBJ2-1	15	TRBD2	CASSLVPGLDNEQFF	TGCGCCAGCAGCTTGGTACCGGGACTAGACAATGAGCAGTTCTTC
-	TRBV25-1	TRBJ1-5	14	TRBD1	CASSGDRVNQPQHF	TGTGCCAGCAGTGGGGACAGGGTTAATCAGCCCCAGCATTTT
-	TRBV5-1	TRBJ1-1	15	TRBD1	CASSGGQGRHPEAFF	TGCGCCAGCAGCGGTGGACAGGGGAGACATCCTGAAGCTTTCTTT
-	TRBV4-2	TRBJ1-2	16	TRBD1	CASSQAGQSYSDGYTF	TGTGCCAGCAGCCAAGCGGGACAGAGCTATTCGGATGGCTACACCTTC
-	TRBV11-2	TRBJ1-2	14	TRBD1	CASSLSDRGYGYTF	TGTGCCAGCAGCTTATCAGACAGGGGCTATGGCTACACCTTC
-	TRBV7-3	TRBJ2-5	11	-	CAIPERVTQYF	TGTGCCATCCCCGAGCGAGTGACCCAGTACTTC
-	TRBV9	TRBJ2-2	15	-	CASSVQTANTGELFF	TGTGCCAGCAGCGTGCAGACAGCGAACACCGGGGAGCTGTTTTTT
-	TRBV3-1/TRBV3-2	TRBJ2-5	16	TRBD2	CASSRGLAGGQETQYF	TGTGCCAGCAGCCGCGGACTAGCGGGGGGGCAAGAGACCCAGTACTTC
-	TRBV9	TRBJ2-7	14	-	CASSVGPGNYEQYF	TGTGCCAGCAGCGTAGGACCAGGAAACTACGAGCAGTACTTC
-	TRBV5-1	TRBJ2-1	15	TRBD1	CASSLTTGSYNEQFF	TGCGCCAGCAGCTTAACGACAGGGTCCTACAATGAGCAGTTCTTC
few	TRBV7-9	TRBJ1-1	14	TRBD1	CASSLGTGELTAFF	TGTGCCAGCAGCTTAGGGACAGGTGAACTGACAGCTTTCTTT
few	TRBV7-3	TRBJ2-1	13	TRBD1	CASSSSGGGEQFF	TGTGCCAGCAGCTCGTCAGGGGGCGGTGAGCAGTTCTTC
-	TRBV2	TRBJ2-3	18	TRBD2	CASSDSWTSGGGLNTQYF	TGTGCCAGCAGTGATTCGTGGACTAGCGGGGGGGGCCTAAATACGCAGTATTTT
-	TRBV5-1	TRBJ1-2	14	-	CASSLGGRDTGYTF	TGCGCCAGCAGCTTGGGGGGCAGGGATACTGGCTACACCTTC
-	TRBV19	TRBJ2-7	15	-	CASSISWTTEGEQYF	TGTGCCAGTAGTATTAGCTGGACTACCGAGGGCGAGCAGTACTTC
-	TRBV5-1	TRBJ2-1	13	-	CASSLMGLNEQFF	TGCGCCAGCAGCTTGATGGGACTCAATGAGCAGTTCTTC
-	TRBV7-9	TRBJ2-1	14	-	CASSRDFQGNEQFF	TGTGCCAGCAGCCGAGATTTCCAGGGCAATGAGCAGTTCTTC
-	TRBV5-5	TRBJ1-6	16	TRBD1	CASSSPDRGVGSPLHF	TGTGCCAGCAGCTCACCGGACAGGGGTGTGGGATCACCCCTCCACTTT
-	TRBV27	TRBJ2-2	16	-	CASSLRGGVGTGELFF	TGTGCCAGCAGTTTAAGGGGGGGCGTCGGCACCGGGGAGCTGTTTTTT